Sequencing of this TCR beta chain was carried out in a study of CD8+ T cells in alopecia areata. About the research overall: It was 6 to 18 months of tofacitinib, and then there were 6 months off drug. Whole-study findings and limits: Scalp clonality, along with expanded CD8+ clones among the top 100, was significantly decreased by tofacitinib. Normal scalp showed lower clonality than lesional scalp, especially alopecia totalis/universalis.

The treatment denotes: oral pan-JAK inhibitor, 5-10 mg twice daily. Alopecia areata patients provided lesional scalp punch biopsies and peripheral blood. V was trimmed by 6 bases and J by 4 bases, leaving 10 bases between them. This CDR3 comprises 12 residues. Germline V gives CDR1 SGDLS, CDR2 YYNGEE. RNA extraction was followed by reverse transcription into cDNA, which acted as the sequencing template. The assay was immunoSEQ multiplex PCR, and TCRdb's table has in-frame clones only and misses some. This table has about 180,000 clones, 53% appearing once. This clone was detected once. Antigen specificity is unknown.

The source of this sequence is a human donor with alopecia areata. The sample was CD8+ T cells sorted from blood, taken at week 24, from a patient treated with tofacitinib. The chain has TRBV9 and TRBJ1-2; D uncertain. The CDR3 spells CASKGPLYGYTF. CDR3 bases: TGTGCCAGCAAAGGCCCACTCTATGGCTACACCTTC.